This T cell receptor beta chain was identified during a study of spatial heterogeneity in lung cancer. Study as a whole: A T cell module score from matched bulk RNA-seq correlated strongly with TCR transcript counts in tumor regions.

The ends were cut back, 7 bases at V and 9 bases at J, with 19 bases in the middle. The CDR3 consists of 13 residues. Looked up from germline, CDR1 is SQVTM and CDR2 is ANQGSEA. On this clonotype itself: Its antigen is unidentified. The size of this beta chain means little, since it is a stray read in a library made for alpha chains.

A distinct unique molecular identifier was carried by each TCR cDNA molecule. TCRdb re-analysed the 5' RACE reads in MiXCR, keeping a single row per CDR3 protein. This repertoire shows around 9,300 distinct CDR3 sequences, about 53% found once; its top ten account for 28%. Whole-study results and caveats: Tumors with more nonsynonymous mutations had more expanded intratumoral alpha and beta TCRs.

Stated time point: sample taken at primary tumor resection. The donors comprised around 76 untreated early-stage non-small cell lung cancer patients. Frozen PBMC, nontumor lung or tumor provided whole RNA, which was sequenced unsorted. The TCR sequence derives from a female donor with early-stage non-small cell lung cancer. This material consisted of lung tumor tissue, taken at surgery. The chain couples TRBV29-1 to TRBJ1-5, with a tentative D call TRBD1 (5 bases). The CDR3 loop reads CSAVWWGRWPQHF. The CDR3 bases are TGCAGCGCAGTGTGGTGGGGGAGATGGCCCCAGCATTTT. The full variable domain, in which reference TRBV29-1 and TRBJ1-5 provide the parts outside the CDR3, is SAVISQKPSRDICQRGTSLTIQCQVDSQVTMMFWYRQQPGQSLTLIATANQGSEATYESGFVIDKFPISRPNLTFSTLTVSNMSPEDSSIYLCSAVWWGRWPQHFGDGTRLSIL.